Given below is one T cell receptor delta chain in context. The TCRdb record carries a much larger clone's protein, which differs from this DNA's translation at residue 4; a read error is the likely cause, and the protein listed here is the DNA translation. These data are taken from a study of γδ T cells in repeated Plasmodium falciparum infection. Whole-study context: Donors were malaria-exposed Malian children or age- and gender-matched Australian children.

Bulk repertoires came from Vgamma9/Vdelta2+ or Vdelta2-negative gammadelta T cells flow-sorted from PBMC. TCRdb re-called the multiplex PCR reads with CATT. The sample contains approximately 90,000 delta-chain clones, 0.85% to 1% of which appear only once. This CDR3 is built from 23 residues. The germline V gene encodes CDR1 TSESDYY and CDR2 QEAYKQQN. This chain joins TRAV38-2/DV8 and TRDJ1, with 9 bases aligning to TRDD3. The J gene, not given by TCRdb, was assigned here from a germline match of the nucleotide sequence. The specimen sequenced was gamma-delta T cells from blood. This sequence was found in a pool of human donors (malaria-infected and uninfected, not separated). The CDR3 here is CAYGSAFISWGMLAPPYTDKLIF. CDR3 sequence (DNA): TGTGCTTATGGGAGCGCGTTCATCTCCTGGGGGATGCTCGCCCCCCCTTACACCGATAAACTCATCTTT.